This TCR beta chain was obtained from a study of blood T cell repertoires in COVID-19 (dated by TCRdb to 2019 to 2021). In terms of the full investigation: The collaborator samples originated in the United States, Italy and Spain and spanned the acute and convalescent phases of COVID-19. The material from the prospective study consisted of cDNA or gDNA derived from T cells, B-cell-depleted T cells, or PBMCs. The dataset comprised deeply sampled blood TCRbeta repertoires from subjects exposed to, actively infected with, or recovered from COVID-19. The repertoires were released in a freely available public database meant as a resource for research on the immune response to SARS-CoV-2. Samples were obtained from the ongoing ImmuneRACE study (first 160 participants) and from about 1,300 subjects provided by 6 global collaborators. Nearly every sample came with metadata listing a de-identified subject ID, COVID-19 status, age in years and sex. Where available, HLA class I and class II types were obtained from metadata supplied by the sample provider rather than from assay-based typing. The paper as a whole reports these results and caveats: Clinical and demographic metadata were provided uncurated, with the amount varying by source and participant.

TCRbeta CDR3 regions were amplified from genomic DNA by means of the immunoSEQ Assay, a bias-controlled multiplex PCR. For the original study's pipeline: Within the assay, amplification of reference gene primers was used to estimate how many nucleated cells each sample contained. Sequence reads were collapsed and filtered to measure the absolute abundance of every unique TCRbeta CDR3 rearrangement. Productive Simpson clonality was computed per sample as the square root of Simpson's diversity index over productive rearrangements. TCRdb holds this immuneACCESS table with in-frame rearrangements only. Some clones are missing; in checked studies, unresolved V genes explain under half, and the rest has no known cause. Clonal size and the V and J genes are those of that table, whereas D and trimming came from the DNA. Across this sample there are roughly 32,000 clones, with over 75% seen only once. More than 12% of the sample belongs to the ten largest clones.

As for this clone: The clone's antigen remains unknown. Base qualities are not at hand, and no much larger clone is one base apart.

Collaborating institutions collected whole blood in K2EDTA tubes following their own protocols. For TCRbeta analysis, collaborators shipped samples as frozen whole blood, isolated PBMCs, or DNA extracted from either of those sample types. The junction carries 18 bases between V and J, which are trimmed by 6 bases and 6 bases respectively. The germline V gene provides CDR1 KGHSH and CDR2 LQKENI. The CDR3, cysteine through phenylalanine, is 14 amino acids long. The entry retains the CDR3 DNA only, 42 bases that are in frame from base 1. Material: peripheral blood. The sequence joins TRBV18 to TRBJ2-7; the D segment could be TRBD1, given 6 matching bases. The sequence came from a man in his fifties or sixties with active COVID-19. In nucleotides, the sequence is TGTGCCAGCTCCCACAGGGAACTCCAAACCGAGCAGTACTTC. Translated, it reads CASSHRELQTEQYF.